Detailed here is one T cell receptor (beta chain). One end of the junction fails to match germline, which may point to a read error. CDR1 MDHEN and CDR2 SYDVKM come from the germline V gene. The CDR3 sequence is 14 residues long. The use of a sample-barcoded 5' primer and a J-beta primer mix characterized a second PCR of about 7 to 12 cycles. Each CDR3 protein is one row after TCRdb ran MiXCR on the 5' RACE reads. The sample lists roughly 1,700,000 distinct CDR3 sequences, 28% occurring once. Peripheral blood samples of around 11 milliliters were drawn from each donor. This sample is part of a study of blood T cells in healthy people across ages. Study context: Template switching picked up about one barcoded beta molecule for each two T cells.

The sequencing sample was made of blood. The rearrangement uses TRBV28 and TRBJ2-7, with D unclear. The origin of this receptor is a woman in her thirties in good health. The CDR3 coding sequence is TGTGCCAACAGTTTTGCGGCAGAGACCTACGAGCAGTACTTC. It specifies CANSFAAETYEQYF.